The T cell receptor beta chain under discussion was sequenced for a study of blood T cell repertoires in COVID-19. Turning to the study itself: From the United States, Italy and Spain came samples of acute and convalescent COVID-19. PBMCs, B-cell-depleted T cells, or T cells provided the cDNA or gDNA that made up the material.

The V and J ends lost 6 bases and 5 bases, in that order; junction bases with no gene match: 11. Germline CDR1 LNHDA, CDR2 SQIVND (reference sequence). CDR3 length equals 15 residues. Methods used by the authors: Nucleated cell counts were estimated from reference gene primer amplification. This table comes from immunoSEQ multiplex PCR, and its TCRdb copy is limited to in-frame clones, with some not included. The V and J calls and the clone size are those of that table, but D and trimming were determined from the DNA. Among 89,000 or so clones listed, around 85% were seen once. This clone came up once.

The receptor's source is a human donor in a cohort sampled during active COVID-19. The chain is built from TRBV19 and TRBJ2-3; 7 bases are a match to TRBD1. Material for sequencing was peripheral blood. CDR3 in amino acids: CASRYGQAGLDTQYF. In DNA form, the CDR3 reads TGTGCCAGTAGATACGGACAGGCCGGCTTAGATACGCAGTATTTT.